This T cell receptor beta chain was sequenced during a study of Ad26.COV2.S vaccination and SARS-CoV-2 variants. Study background: Ad26.COV2.S was injected intramuscularly once or twice, 56 days apart. General study findings and limits: Vaccine recipients had higher spike-specific TCR breadth than placebo recipients.

Method: immunoSEQ multiplex PCR; TCRdb's copy keeps in-frame clones and lacks some. Among about 280,000 clones listed, approximately 89% were seen once. Treatment indicated: over 15 received Ad26.COV2.S at low or high dose, single or two shots; 5 received placebo; per-sample allocation not given. Samples were taken on day 63 after the first vaccine or placebo injection. This adult donor, from Boston, was 18-55 years old. Participants' vaccine, an Ad26 vector, delivered Wuhan-strain SARS-CoV-2 spike. As concerns this clone: Its specificity is not known.

Losses at the gene ends were 3 bases for V and 10 bases for J; bases not matched to a gene: 10. Looked up from germline, CDR1 is WNHNN and CDR2 is SYGVQD (reference sequence). This CDR3 has 15 amino acids. This specimen was peripheral blood, taken in a trial of Ad26.COV2.S vaccine versus placebo. V and J are TRBV10-1 and TRBJ2-3, with TRBD2 matching over 10 bases. The origin of this receptor is a person between 18 and 60 years old who received the Ad26.COV2.S COVID-19 vaccine or a placebo. In DNA, the CDR3 is TGCGCCAGCAGTGATCGAGCGGGAGGGCCAGGAGCGCAGTATTTT. The encoded protein is CASSDRAGGPGAQYF.